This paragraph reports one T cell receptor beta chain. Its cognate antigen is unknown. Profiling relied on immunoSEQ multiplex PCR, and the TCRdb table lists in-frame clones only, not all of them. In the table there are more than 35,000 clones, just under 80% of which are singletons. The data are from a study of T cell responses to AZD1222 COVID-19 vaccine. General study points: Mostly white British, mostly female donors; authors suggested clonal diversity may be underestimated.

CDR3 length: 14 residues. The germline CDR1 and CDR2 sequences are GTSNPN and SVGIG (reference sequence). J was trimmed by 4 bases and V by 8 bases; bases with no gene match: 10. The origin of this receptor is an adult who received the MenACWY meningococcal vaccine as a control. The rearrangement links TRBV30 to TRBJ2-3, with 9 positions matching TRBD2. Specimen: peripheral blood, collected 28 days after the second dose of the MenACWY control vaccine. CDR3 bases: TGTGCCAAATCCTCGCGGGGGGGCCCAGATACGCAGTATTTT. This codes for CAKSSRGGPDTQYF.